The next 6 T cell receptor beta chains were all read from a single sample in a study of T cell repertoires in cytomegalovirus infection. A single record per CDR3 protein comes from TCRdb applying MiXCR to the reads. The profile shows about 360,000 distinct CDR3 sequences, about 34% of them singletons. The antigens for these receptors are not known. The sequenced sample was cultured PBMCs, obtained from culture after CMV antigen stimulation. These receptors came from a human donor in good health (CMV status not recorded). Some clones in this sample may be carry-over from other donors' samples.

This chain joins TRBV6-2 or TRBV6-3 and TRBJ2-1; 12 bases agree with TRBD2. Trimming cost V 6 bases and J 8 bases; bases outside gene matches: 11. The CDR3 length is 16 residues. Germline loops: CDR1 MNHEY, CDR2 SVGEGT. In DNA, the CDR3 is TGTGCCAGCAGGTCCTTCCTAGCGGGAGGGCCGGATGAGCAGTTCTTC. Protein: CASRSFLAGGPDEQFF.

The rearrangement joins TRBV5-4 to TRBJ1-1; weak D call: TRBD1 (5 bases). The CDR3 runs 15 residues. Germline V gene data show CDR1 as SGHNT and CDR2 as YYREEE (reference sequence). V was clipped by 3 bases and J by 4 bases, with 16 bases between them. This CDR3 is CASSSRTTGGTEAFF. In DNA, the CDR3 is TGTGCCAGCAGCTCACGGACAACCGGGGGCACTGAAGCTTTCTTT.

In this sample, this clonotype turned up many times. The chain carries TRBV7-2 and TRBJ2-3; D unresolved. Germline values: CDR1 SGHTA, CDR2 FQGNSA. Between the trimmed V and J ends, which lost 6 bases and 0 bases, there was a span of 10 bases. CDR3 length: 14 amino acids. This chain's CDR3 is CASSLTGSTDTQYF. Here the CDR3 DNA reads TGTGCCAGCAGTTTGACTGGTAGCACAGATACGCAGTATTTT.

The table lists this clonotype with a few counts. This chain uses TRBV11-2 with TRBJ1-5, with TRBD1 matching over 8 bases. CDR1 is SGHAT, CDR2 FQNNGV, per germline. The V and J ends lost 1 base and 6 bases, in that order; junction bases with no gene match: 2. The CDR3 runs 14 residues. This CDR3 reads CASSLGTGSQPQHF. CDR3 in DNA: TGTGCCAGCAGCTTAGGGACAGGGAGTCAGCCCCAGCATTTT.

The CDR3 is CASSTTGLPTGEQFF. The CDR3 DNA reads as TGTGCCAGCAGTACAACCGGACTACCGACAGGTGAGCAGTTCTTC. The chain is built from TRBV11-2 and TRBJ2-1; either TRBD1 or TRBD2 may fit D (6 bases each). V was clipped by 6 bases and J by 9 bases, with 21 bases between them. The germline V gene encodes CDR1 SGHAT and CDR2 FQNNGV. This CDR3 spans 15 amino acids.

This clonotype was picked up a small number of times. This chain joins TRBV6-2 or TRBV6-3 and TRBJ1-5; D ambiguous. V lost 6 bases to trimming and J lost 4 bases, with 22 bases between them. The CDR3 loop spans 17 amino acids. Germline lookup yields CDR1 MNHEY and CDR2 SVGEGT. The CDR3 sequence: CASSQGGGSSINQPQHF. The CDR3 DNA reads as TGTGCCAGCAGCCAAGGAGGCGGCAGCTCGATAAATCAGCCCCAGCATTTT.